The entry below describes one T cell receptor (beta chain). Antigen: not known. A read error may be the cause here, since a much bigger clone is one base away. Then a second PCR, running roughly 7 to 11 cycles, was carried out with a sample-barcoded 5' primer and a J-beta primer mix. TCRdb reanalysed the 5' RACE reads using MiXCR and keeps one entry per CDR3 protein. The table includes roughly 790,000 distinct CDR3 sequences, more than 40% detected once. Per the germline V gene, CDR1 is LGHNA and CDR2 is YSLEER. The V and J ends lost 0 bases and 3 bases, in that order; junction bases with no gene match: 8. The length of the CDR3 is 17 residues. Staff drew ten milliliters of peripheral blood from each donor. The entry originates in a study of blood T cells in healthy people across ages. Broader study findings: More naive CD4+ cells and higher diversity marked long-lived donors relative to aged donors.

This chain uses TRBV4-3 with TRBJ2-1, with TRBD2 matching over 7 bases. Sequenced material: blood. The receptor was isolated from a woman between 55 and 75 years old in good health. CDR3 amino acids: CASSQDIGASGYNEQFF. CDR3 DNA: TGCGCCAGCAGCCAAGATATCGGGGCTAGCGGCTACAATGAGCAGTTCTTC.